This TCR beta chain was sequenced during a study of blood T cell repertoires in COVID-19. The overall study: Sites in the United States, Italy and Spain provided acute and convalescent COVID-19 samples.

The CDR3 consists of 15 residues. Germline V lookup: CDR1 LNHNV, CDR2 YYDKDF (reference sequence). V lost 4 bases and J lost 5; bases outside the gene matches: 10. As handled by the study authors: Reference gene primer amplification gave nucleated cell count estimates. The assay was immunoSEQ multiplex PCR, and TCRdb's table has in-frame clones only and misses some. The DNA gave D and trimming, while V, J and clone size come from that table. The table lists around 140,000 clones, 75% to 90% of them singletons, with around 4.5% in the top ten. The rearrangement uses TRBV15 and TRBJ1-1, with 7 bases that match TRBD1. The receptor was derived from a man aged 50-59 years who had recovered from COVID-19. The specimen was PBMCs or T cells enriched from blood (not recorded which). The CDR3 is CATSKRQGSETEAFF. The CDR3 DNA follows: TGTGCCACCAGCAAGAGACAGGGCTCGGAAACTGAAGCTTTCTTT.